A single sample is the source of the 14 T cell receptor beta chains below, sequenced in a study of blood T cell repertoires in COVID-19. Using immunoSEQ multiplex PCR, the repertoire was profiled, and TCRdb retains in-frame clones only, with some absent. The sample yields a few hundred thousand clones, nearly 90% seen once. Material: PBMCs or T cells enriched from blood (not recorded which). The receptors were sampled from a woman between 18 and 30 years old with acute COVID-19.

The J gene is TRBJ2-1, the V gene TRBV5-6; TRBD2 aligns across 8 bases. The CDR3 totals 15 residues. V lost 4 bases, J lost 4 bases, and 7 bases stayed unmatched. In germline, CDR1 is SGHDT, CDR2 YYEEEE. CDR3 sequence reads: CASSTSGGGYNEQFF. In nucleotides, the CDR3 is TGTGCCAGCAGCACAAGCGGGGGCGGGTACAATGAGCAGTTCTTC.

The chain links TRBV28 to TRBJ1-4; the match to TRBD1 covers 8 bases. The V gene end was trimmed by 3 bases and the J gene end by 6 bases; junction bases not matched to a gene: 3. The CDR3 is 14 residues long. The germline V gene has CDR1 MDHEN and CDR2 SYDVKM. The CDR3 is CASSFGQGYEKLFF. As DNA, the CDR3 is TGTGCCAGCAGTTTTGGACAGGGATATGAAAAACTGTTTTTT.

The chain couples TRBV3-1 (or the pseudogene TRBV3-2) to TRBJ2-1; weak D call: TRBD2 (5 bases). Trimming removed 0 bases at V and 5 bases at J, with 8 bases between. Germline V CDR1 and CDR2: LGHDT, YNNKEL (reference sequence). The CDR3 is 14 amino acids. The CDR3 DNA follows: TGTGCCAGCAGCCAAGATCCAGCGGACAATGAGCAGTTCTTC. Protein product: CASSQDPADNEQFF.

V is TRBV29-1 and J is TRBJ2-1, with D tentatively TRBD2 (6 bases). The CDR3 is 12 residues long. Per germline, CDR1 SQVTM and CDR2 ANQGSEA. The ends were cut back, 6 bases at V and 7 bases at J, with 13 bases in the middle. Here the CDR3 reads CSVLKAGNEQFF. The CDR3 DNA reads as TGCAGCGTATTGAAGGCGGGGAATGAGCAGTTCTTC.

The chain employs TRBV4-2 and TRBJ2-7; D is perhaps TRBD1 (5 bases). The CDR3 spans 14 residues. V lost 4 bases and J lost 2, with 12 bases in between. Germline CDR1 reads LGHNA; CDR2 reads YNFKEQ. CDR3: CASSPSRAAYEQYF. In DNA, the CDR3 is TGTGCCAGCAGCCCCTCCAGGGCCGCCTACGAGCAGTACTTC.

The chain joins TRBV19 to TRBJ1-1, with a tentative D call TRBD1 (6 bases). V was cut by 4 bases and J by 4 bases, with 10 bases left in between. CDR1 is LNHDA, CDR2 SQIVND, per germline (reference sequence). CDR3 size: 13 residues. DNA of the CDR3: TGTGCCAGTAGTACTCAACAGGGCACTGAAGCTTTCTTT. Amino acids: CASSTQQGTEAFF.

The V gene is TRBV3-1 (or the pseudogene TRBV3-2), the J gene TRBJ1-3, with a possible D match to TRBD1 (5 bases). Germline values: CDR1 LGHDT, CDR2 YNNKEL (reference sequence). This CDR3 region has 16 residues. V shed 1 base and J shed 0 bases, with 10 bases lying between them. The CDR3 spells CASSQGNRFSGNTIYF. CDR3 DNA: TGTGCCAGCAGCCAAGGTAACAGGTTCTCTGGAAACACCATATATTTT.

V usage is TRBV18 and J usage is TRBJ2-3; 7 nucleotides line up with TRBD2. V shed 2 bases, J shed 4 bases, and the junction held 9 bases outside the gene matches. The germline V gene has CDR1 KGHSH and CDR2 LQKENI. The CDR3 loop spans 16 amino acids. CDR3 DNA sequence: TGTGCCAGCTCACCATCTGGCGGGAGAAATTCAGATACGCAGTATTTT. It codes for CASSPSGGRNSDTQYF. Using reference TRBV18 and TRBJ2-3 for the parts outside the CDR3, the full variable domain is NAGVMQNPRHLVRRRGQEARLRCSPMKGHSHVYWYRQLPEEGLKFMVYLQKENIIDESGMPKERFSAEFPKEGPSILRIQQVVRGDSAAYFCASSPSGGRNSDTQYFGPGTRLTVL.

The V gene is TRBV7-9, the J gene TRBJ2-1; 8 nucleotides align to TRBD2. The CDR3 contains 14 residues. The germline V gene encodes CDR1 SEHNR and CDR2 FQNEAQ (reference sequence). Unmatched junction bases numbered 4, after V lost 1 base and J lost 8 bases. CDR3 residues: CASSLVTSGDEQFF. DNA for the CDR3: TGTGCCAGCAGCTTAGTCACTAGCGGCGATGAGCAGTTCTTC.

This clone was counted only a few times. Here the CDR3 DNA reads TGCGCCAGCAGCCGAGACAGGGTCTATGGCTACACCTTC. This sequence encodes CASSRDRVYGYTF. V is TRBV4-1 and J is TRBJ1-2, with 7 nucleotides matching TRBD1. V was clipped by 4 bases and J by 4 bases; unmatched bases: 3. Germline values: CDR1 MGHRA, CDR2 YSYEKL. The CDR3 runs 13 residues.

This rearrangement joins TRBV9 to TRBJ1-3, with D unresolved. This CDR3 region has 16 residues. CDR1 and CDR2 from the germline V gene are SGDLS and YYNGEE. V was trimmed by 1 base and J by 0 bases, leaving 11 bases between them. The CDR3, as DNA: TGTGCCAGCAGCGTACCCGACGGGAGCTCTGGAAACACCATATATTTT. This encodes CASSVPDGSSGNTIYF.

Details on this clone: This same CDR3 is encoded by further DNA sequences in the sample. The gene calls are TRBV15 and TRBJ2-3; D perhaps matches TRBD2 (5 bases). The V and J ends lost 3 bases and 4 bases respectively, with 8 bases between them. From germline, CDR1 is LNHNV and CDR2 YYDKDF (reference sequence). The CDR3 sequence is 13 residues long. CDR3 sequence: CATSRDLSDTQYF. The CDR3 DNA reads as TGTGCCACCAGCAGGGACTTGTCAGATACGCAGTATTTT.

This clone was observed a handful of times. V gene TRBV7-9 combines with J gene TRBJ2-2, with a possible D match to TRBD1 (6 bases). The CDR3 consists of 16 residues. The germline V gene has CDR1 SEHNR and CDR2 FQNEAQ (reference sequence). Between the trimmed V and J ends, which lost 0 bases and 1 base, there was a span of 9 bases. The CDR3 nucleotides read TGTGCCAGCAGCTTAGCCCCGGGACAGAACACCGGGGAGCTGTTTTTT. Protein sequence: CASSLAPGQNTGELFF.

This chain joins TRBV28 and TRBJ2-7; the D is unclear. This CDR3 is 13 amino acids long. The germline V gene encodes CDR1 MDHEN and CDR2 SYDVKM. Trimming took off 7 bases at V and 3 bases at J, with 13 bases between the two ends. The CDR3 bases are TGTGCCAGCAACTCCCCCTCCATCTACGAGCAGTACTTC. This translates into CASNSPSIYEQYF.